Detailed here is one T cell receptor beta chain. Per germline, CDR1 LNHDA and CDR2 SQIVND (reference sequence). The CDR3 contains 15 residues. Trimming took 1 base from V and 4 from J; bases not matched to a gene: 6. This entry comes from a study of control samples from healthy donors and cancer patients. This table comes from immunoSEQ multiplex PCR, and its TCRdb copy is limited to in-frame clones, with some not included. This table has approximately 58,000 clones, about 89% appearing once. This TCR was recovered from a woman aged 55-70 years with lung cancer. The sample comprised PBMCs. This chain links TRBV19 with TRBJ1-2, with TRBD1 matching over 7 bases. The CDR3 region has the DNA TGTGCCAGTAGTATAGGACAGGGCGGACCCTATGGCTACACCTTC. Protein product: CASSIGQGGPYGYTF.